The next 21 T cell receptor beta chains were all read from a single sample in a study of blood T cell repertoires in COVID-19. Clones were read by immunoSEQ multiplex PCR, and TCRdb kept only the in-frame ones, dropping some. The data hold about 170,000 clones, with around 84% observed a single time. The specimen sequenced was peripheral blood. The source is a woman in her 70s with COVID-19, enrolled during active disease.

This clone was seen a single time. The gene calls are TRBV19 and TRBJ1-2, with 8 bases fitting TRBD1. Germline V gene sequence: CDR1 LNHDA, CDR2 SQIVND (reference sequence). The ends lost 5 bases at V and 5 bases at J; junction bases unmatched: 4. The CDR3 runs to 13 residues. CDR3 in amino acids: CASSGQGFYGYTF. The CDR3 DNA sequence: TGTGCCAGTAGTGGACAGGGTTTTTATGGCTACACCTTC.

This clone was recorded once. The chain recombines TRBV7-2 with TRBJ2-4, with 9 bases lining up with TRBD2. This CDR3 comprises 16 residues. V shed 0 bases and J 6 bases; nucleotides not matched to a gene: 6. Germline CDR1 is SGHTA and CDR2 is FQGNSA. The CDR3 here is CASSLAVAGEGNIQYF. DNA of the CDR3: TGTGCCAGCAGCTTAGCCGTAGCGGGAGAGGGAAACATTCAGTACTTC. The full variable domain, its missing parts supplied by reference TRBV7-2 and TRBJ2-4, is GAGVSQSPSNKVTEKGKDVELRCDPISGHTALYWYRQSLGQGLEFLIYFQGNSAPDKSGLPSDRFSAERTGGSVSTLTIQRTQQEDSAVYLCASSLAVAGEGNIQYFGAGTRLSVL.

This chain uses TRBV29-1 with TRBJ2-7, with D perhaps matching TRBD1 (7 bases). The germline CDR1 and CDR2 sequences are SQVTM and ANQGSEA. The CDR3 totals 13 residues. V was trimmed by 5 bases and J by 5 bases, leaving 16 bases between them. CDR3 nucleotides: TGCAGCGTTCTTGACAGGGAGGATAACGAGCAGTACTTC. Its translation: CSVLDREDNEQYF.

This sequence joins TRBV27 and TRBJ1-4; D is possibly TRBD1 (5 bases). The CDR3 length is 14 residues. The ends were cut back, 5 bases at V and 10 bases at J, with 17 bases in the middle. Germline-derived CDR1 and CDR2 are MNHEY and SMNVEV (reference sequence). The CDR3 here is CASSNLDMLGKLFF. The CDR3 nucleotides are TGTGCCAGCAGTAACCTGGACATGTTAGGAAAACTGTTTTTT.

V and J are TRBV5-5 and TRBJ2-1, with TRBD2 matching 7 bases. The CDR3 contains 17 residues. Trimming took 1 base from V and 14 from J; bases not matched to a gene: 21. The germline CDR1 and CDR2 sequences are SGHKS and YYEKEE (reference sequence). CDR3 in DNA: TGTGCCAGCAGCTTGTCGGTAGGCGGGAGTATCTCAATTGTGAAGTTCTTC. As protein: CASSLSVGGSISIVKFF.

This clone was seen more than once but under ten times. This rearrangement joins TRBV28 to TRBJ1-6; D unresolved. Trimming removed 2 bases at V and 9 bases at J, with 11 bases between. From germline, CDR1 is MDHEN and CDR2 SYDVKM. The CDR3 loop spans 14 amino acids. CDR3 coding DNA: TGTGCCAGCAGTTTACCCCCCCCTGTTTCACCCCTCCACTTT. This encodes CASSLPPPVSPLHF.

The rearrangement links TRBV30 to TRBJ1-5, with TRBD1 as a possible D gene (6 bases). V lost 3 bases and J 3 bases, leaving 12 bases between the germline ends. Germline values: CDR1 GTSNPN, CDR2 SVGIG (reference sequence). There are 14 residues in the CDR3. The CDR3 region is CAWRLTGVNQPQHF. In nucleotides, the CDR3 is TGTGCCTGGAGGTTGACAGGAGTCAATCAGCCCCAGCATTTT.

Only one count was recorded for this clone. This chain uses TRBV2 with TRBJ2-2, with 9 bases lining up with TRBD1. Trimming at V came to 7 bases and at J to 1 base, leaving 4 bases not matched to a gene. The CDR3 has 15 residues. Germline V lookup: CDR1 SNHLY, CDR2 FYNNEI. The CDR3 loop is CASTPGQGNTGELFF. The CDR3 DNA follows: TGTGCCAGCACCCCGGGACAGGGGAACACCGGGGAGCTGTTTTTT. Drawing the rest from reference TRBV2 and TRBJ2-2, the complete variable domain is EPEVTQTPSHQVTQMGQEVILRCVPISNHLYFYWYRQILGQKVEFLVSFYNNEISEKSEIFDDQFSVERPDGSNFTLKIRSTKLEDSAMYFCASTPGQGNTGELFFGEGSRLTVL.

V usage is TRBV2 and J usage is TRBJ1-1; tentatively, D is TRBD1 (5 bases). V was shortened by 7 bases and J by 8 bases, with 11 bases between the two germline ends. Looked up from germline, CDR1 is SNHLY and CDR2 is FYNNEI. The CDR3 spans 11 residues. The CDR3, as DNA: TGTGCCAGCATTCGACAGCGCGAAGCTTTCTTT. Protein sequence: CASIRQREAFF. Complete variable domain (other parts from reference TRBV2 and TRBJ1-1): EPEVTQTPSHQVTQMGQEVILRCVPISNHLYFYWYRQILGQKVEFLVSFYNNEISEKSEIFDDQFSVERPDGSNFTLKIRSTKLEDSAMYFCASIRQREAFFGQGTRLTVV.

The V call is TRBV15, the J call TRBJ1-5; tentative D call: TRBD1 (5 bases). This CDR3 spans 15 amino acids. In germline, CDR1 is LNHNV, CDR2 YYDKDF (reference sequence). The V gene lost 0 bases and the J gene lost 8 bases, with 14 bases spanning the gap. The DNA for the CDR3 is TGTGCCACCAGCAGAGATCTCGGGGGGGGTAAGCCCCAGCATTTT. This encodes CATSRDLGGGKPQHF.

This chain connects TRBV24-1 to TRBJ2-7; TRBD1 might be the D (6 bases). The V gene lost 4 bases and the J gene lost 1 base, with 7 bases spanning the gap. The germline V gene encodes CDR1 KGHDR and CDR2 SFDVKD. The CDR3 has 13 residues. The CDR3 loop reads CATSEDRSYEQYF. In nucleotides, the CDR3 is TGTGCCACCAGTGAGGACAGATCCTACGAGCAGTACTTC.

The CDR3 region is CASSIQGRTSGTTYNEQFF. The CDR3 DNA is TGTGCCAGTAGTATACAGGGCCGGACTAGCGGGACCACCTACAATGAGCAGTTCTTC. The chain has TRBV19 and TRBJ2-1, with 12 bases matching TRBD2. CDR3 length: 19 residues. V lost 2 bases, J lost 2 bases, and 10 bases stayed unmatched. Germline V gene data show CDR1 as LNHDA and CDR2 as SQIVND (reference sequence).

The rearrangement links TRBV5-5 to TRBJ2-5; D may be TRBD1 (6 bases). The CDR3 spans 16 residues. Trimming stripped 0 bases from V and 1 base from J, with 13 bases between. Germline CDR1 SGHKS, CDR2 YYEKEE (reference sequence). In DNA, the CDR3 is TGTGCCAGCAGCTTGGGGGTAGGGGGTAGCCAAGAGACCCAGTACTTC. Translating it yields CASSLGVGGSQETQYF.

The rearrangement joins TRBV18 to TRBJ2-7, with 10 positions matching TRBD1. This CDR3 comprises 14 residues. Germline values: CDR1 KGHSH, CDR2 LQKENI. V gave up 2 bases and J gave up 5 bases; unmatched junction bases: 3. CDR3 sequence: CASSPIGTGDEQYF. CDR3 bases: TGTGCCAGCTCACCAATAGGGACAGGGGACGAGCAGTACTTC.

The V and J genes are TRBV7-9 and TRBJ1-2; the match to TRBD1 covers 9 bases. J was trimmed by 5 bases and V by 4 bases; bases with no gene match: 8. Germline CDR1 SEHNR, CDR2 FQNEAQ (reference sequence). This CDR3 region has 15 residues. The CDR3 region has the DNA TGTGCCAGCAGCTCGGACAGGGGCTTGGTGTATGGCTACACCTTC. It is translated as CASSSDRGLVYGYTF.

For the CDR3, the DNA is TGTGCCAGCAGCCCTAGACCGCTGAACACTGAAGCTTTCTTT. It yields the protein CASSPRPLNTEAFF. The rearrangement links TRBV7-8 to TRBJ1-1; unclear D gene. Germline V gene lookup returns CDR1 SGHVS and CDR2 FQNEAQ. The CDR3 length is 14 residues. The V gene lost 5 bases and the J gene lost 0 bases, with 10 bases spanning the gap.

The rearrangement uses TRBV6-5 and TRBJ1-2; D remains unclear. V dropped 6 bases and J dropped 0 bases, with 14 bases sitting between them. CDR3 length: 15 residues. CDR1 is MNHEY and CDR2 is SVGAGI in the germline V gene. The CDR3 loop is CASRRSRIPNYGYTF. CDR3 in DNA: TGTGCCAGCAGACGAAGCAGGATTCCTAACTATGGCTACACCTTC.

The DNA for the CDR3 is TGTGCCACCACTATAGGGGGTAGTCAGCCCCAGCATTTT. Translating it yields CATTIGGSQPQHF. The chain carries TRBV6-5 and TRBJ1-5; tentatively, D is TRBD1 (6 bases). V was shortened by 10 bases and J by 6 bases, with 16 bases between the two germline ends. Germline V gene data show CDR1 as MNHEY and CDR2 as SVGAGI. CDR3 length: 13 residues.

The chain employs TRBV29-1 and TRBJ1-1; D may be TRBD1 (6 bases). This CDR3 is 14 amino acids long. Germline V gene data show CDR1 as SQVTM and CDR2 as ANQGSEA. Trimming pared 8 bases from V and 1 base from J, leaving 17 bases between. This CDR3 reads CSTTLTGANTEAFF. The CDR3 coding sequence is TGCAGCACCACCCTGACAGGAGCGAACACTGAAGCTTTCTTT.

The DNA for the CDR3 is TGTGCCAGCTCGGGACAGGGCGCCCTCGAGCAGTACGTC. This sequence encodes CASSGQGALEQYV. This rearrangement joins TRBV10-3 to TRBJ2-7, with 9 nucleotides matching TRBD1. Germline V CDR1 and CDR2: ENHRY, SYGVKD. The CDR3 runs 13 residues. The ends lost 10 bases at V and 6 bases at J; junction bases unmatched: 10.

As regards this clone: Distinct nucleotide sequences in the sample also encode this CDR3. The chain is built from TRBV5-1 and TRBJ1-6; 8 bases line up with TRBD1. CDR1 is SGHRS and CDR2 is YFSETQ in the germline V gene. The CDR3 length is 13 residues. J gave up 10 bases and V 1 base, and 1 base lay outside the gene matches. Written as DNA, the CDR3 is TGCGCCAGCAGCTTGACAGGGGGATCACCCCTCCACTTT. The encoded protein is CASSLTGGSPLHF.